One and the same sample provided the 14 T cell receptor beta chains below, sequenced in a study of T cell changes during pregnancy in multiple sclerosis. Clones were sequenced by immunoSEQ multiplex PCR, and TCRdb holds only the in-frame ones, with some missing. The table includes about 17,000 clones, approximately 84% detected once. The source was CD8+ T cells from peripheral blood mononuclear cells, collected in the third trimester of pregnancy. All receptors come from a female donor in good health, enrolled as a control in a pregnancy study.

The chain has TRBV2 and TRBJ2-7; no reliable D call. The CDR3 extends over 12 amino acids. Germline CDR1 SNHLY, CDR2 FYNNEI. V dropped 2 bases and J dropped 6 bases, with 8 bases sitting between them. CDR3 nucleotide sequence: TGTGCCAGCAGTGAATTTTTCCGCGAGCAGTACTTC. It codes for CASSEFFREQYF.

The rearrangement joins TRBV29-1 to TRBJ1-1; 7 nucleotides line up with TRBD1. With V trimmed by 2 bases and J by 4 bases, 7 bases remained unmatched. The length of the CDR3 is 14 residues. Germline CDR1 is SQVTM and CDR2 is ANQGSEA. The CDR3 spells CSVEKMTGITEAFF. For the CDR3, the DNA is TGCAGCGTTGAAAAAATGACAGGGATCACTGAAGCTTTCTTT.

This clone has only a few counts. The V call is TRBV5-4, the J call TRBJ2-1; 7 bases are a match to TRBD1. Germline V gives CDR1 SGHNT, CDR2 YYREEE (reference sequence). After removal of 4 bases from V and 3 bases from J, the junction contained 7 bases not matched to a gene. This CDR3 has 15 residues. CDR3: CASSAGQVSYNEQFF. CDR3 DNA: TGTGCCAGCAGCGCCGGACAGGTGAGCTACAATGAGCAGTTCTTC.

This clone appeared a single time. The J gene is TRBJ1-1, the V gene TRBV6-5, with 10 bases matching TRBD1. V lost 2 bases, J lost 5 bases, and 8 bases stayed unmatched. CDR3 size: 16 residues. The V gene's germline CDR1 is MNHEY and CDR2 SVGAGI. DNA for the CDR3: TGTGCCAGCAGTTACCTCCGACAGGGGGCGAGGACTGAAGCTTTCTTT. Protein sequence: CASSYLRQGARTEAFF.

This sequence joins TRBV2 and TRBJ2-5, with 11 nucleotides matching TRBD1. V lost 10 bases and J lost 4; bases outside the gene matches: 2. Germline loops: CDR1 SNHLY, CDR2 FYNNEI. The length of the CDR3 is 12 residues. DNA of the CDR3: TGTGCCAAGGGACAGGGGGGAGAGACCCAGTACTTC. Amino acid sequence: CAKGQGGETQYF.

The chain carries TRBV5-6 and TRBJ2-1; 8 bases map to TRBD2. CDR3 length: 17 amino acids. Looked up from germline, CDR1 is SGHDT and CDR2 is YYEEEE. With V trimmed by 4 bases and J by 0 bases, 9 bases remained unmatched. In DNA, the CDR3 is TGTGCCAGCAGCCCAGATAGCGGGGTGAGCTCCTACAATGAGCAGTTCTTC. Translated, it gives CASSPDSGVSSYNEQFF.

The genes are TRBV19 and TRBJ1-5; 9 bases map to TRBD1. CDR1 is LNHDA and CDR2 is SQIVND in the germline V gene (reference sequence). The length of the CDR3 is 15 residues. The V segment lost 6 bases and the J segment 0 bases; nucleotides outside the gene matches: 3. CDR3 residues: CASSGTGLSNQPQHF. The CDR3 DNA sequence: TGTGCCAGTAGCGGGACAGGGCTTAGCAATCAGCCCCAGCATTTT.

The V and J genes are TRBV27 and TRBJ2-5, with TRBD1 matching over 7 bases. The CDR3 extends over 16 amino acids. V was pared by 4 bases and J by 2 bases, with 10 bases of the junction left unmatched. CDR1 is MNHEY, CDR2 SMNVEV, per germline (reference sequence). The CDR3 coding sequence is TGTGCCAGCAGTTACCAGAGAGGGGGCCCTCAAGAGACCCAGTACTTC. Its protein product is CASSYQRGGPQETQYF.

This clone qualifies as medium-sized. This same CDR3 is encoded by further DNA sequences in the sample. The V and J genes are TRBV13 and TRBJ2-3; D is unclear. The germline V gene has CDR1 PRHDT and CDR2 FYEKMQ (reference sequence). The CDR3 has 12 amino acids. The V and J ends lost 5 bases and 0 bases respectively, with 3 bases between them. CDR3 DNA sequence: TGTGCCAGCAGCCTAAGCACAGATACGCAGTATTTT. Translated, it gives CASSLSTDTQYF.

This chain uses TRBV4-2 with TRBJ2-1; TRBD2 is a possible D gene (5 bases). V shed 1 base and J shed 7 bases, with 5 bases lying between them. This CDR3 region has 12 residues. Germline lookup yields CDR1 LGHNA and CDR2 YNFKEQ. The CDR3 DNA is TGTGCCAGCAGCCAAGCGGGAAATGAGCAGTTCTTC. Its protein is CASSQAGNEQFF.

This rearrangement joins TRBV13 to TRBJ1-2; no firm D call. The CDR3 runs 15 residues. Germline V gene sequence: CDR1 PRHDT, CDR2 FYEKMQ (reference sequence). The germline V and J ends were trimmed by 7 bases and 2 bases, with 17 bases remaining between them. The CDR3 is CASTGVVDFNYGYTF. DNA of the CDR3: TGTGCCAGCACCGGGGTTGTAGATTTCAACTATGGCTACACCTTC.

The chain employs TRBV5-8 and TRBJ2-1, with 8 bases matching TRBD2. The CDR3 length is 20 residues. V lost 0 bases to trimming and J lost 8 bases; unmatched junction nucleotides: 22. In germline, CDR1 is SGHTS, CDR2 YDEGEE. The CDR3 sequence is CASSLAQREYKATRQDEQFF. The CDR3 coding sequence is TGTGCCAGCAGCTTGGCCCAGCGGGAGTACAAGGCGACACGGCAGGATGAGCAGTTCTTC.

The chain employs TRBV2 and TRBJ1-5; TRBD1 matches at 7 bases. The CDR3 is 16 amino acids. J gave up 0 bases and V 8 bases, and 10 bases lay outside the gene matches. Germline CDR1 is SNHLY and CDR2 is FYNNEI. For the CDR3, the DNA is TGTGCCAGCCGGGACAGCTTGTTTAATAGCAATCAGCCCCAGCATTTT. Translating gives CASRDSLFNSNQPQHF.

The chain employs TRBV5-1 and TRBJ1-2, with D uncertain. CDR1 and CDR2 (germline): SGHRS, YFSETQ. This CDR3 has 12 amino acids. The V end lost 4 bases, the J end lost 6 bases, and 10 bases lay between the germline ends. CDR3 bases: TGCGCCAGCAGCCTCGGGAGGGATGGCTACACCTTC. The encoded protein is CASSLGRDGYTF. Full variable domain (missing parts from reference TRBV5-1 and TRBJ1-2): KAGVTQTPRYLIKTRGQQVTLSCSPISGHRSVSWYQQTPGQGLQFLFEYFSETQRNKGNFPGRFSGRQFSNSRSEMNVSTLELGDSALYLCASSLGRDGYTFGSGTRLTVV.